This T cell receptor (beta chain) appears in the sequencing data of a study of T cell responses to AZD1222 COVID-19 vaccine. Study observations and caveats: Donors were mostly white British, more females; clonal diversity possibly underestimated.

The CDR3 runs 13 residues. Germline-derived CDR1 and CDR2 are SGHDT and YYEEEE. The V end was cut by 0 bases, the J end by 6 bases, with 9 bases between. Worth noting for this clone: Its antigen is undetermined.

Clones were read by immunoSEQ multiplex PCR, and TCRdb kept only the in-frame ones, dropping some. The sample has 120,000 or so clones, about nine tenths seen once; the top ten hold 2% to 2.5%. The genes are TRBV5-6 and TRBJ1-2; no firm D call. Specimen: peripheral blood, collected 28 days after the second AZD1222 dose. The sequence was collected from an adult who received the AZD1222 COVID-19 vaccine. CDR3 sequence (DNA): TGTGCCAGCAGCTTGGCCGGGTGGGATGGCTACACCTTC. Translation: CASSLAGWDGYTF.